The 14 T cell receptor beta chains reported below all come from one sample, sequenced in a study of control samples from healthy donors and cancer patients. Assay used: immunoSEQ multiplex PCR; TCRdb lists only in-frame clones, some missing. The sample carries 120,000 or so clones, around nine tenths recorded once. The sample consisted of blood. The receptors were gathered from a man aged 35 to 55 in good health.

This clone has only a few counts. This chain uses TRBV5-5 with TRBJ2-6; D is unclear. The CDR3 is made up of 19 amino acids. Trimming took off 1 base at V and 0 bases at J, with 17 bases between the two ends. Germline V gene data show CDR1 as SGHKS and CDR2 as YYEKEE (reference sequence). The CDR3 region is CASSLSRLGWSSGANVLTF. The CDR3 DNA is TGTGCCAGCAGCTTGAGTCGCTTGGGCTGGAGCTCTGGGGCCAACGTCCTGACTTTC. Looking up the rest from reference TRBV5-5 and TRBJ2-6 gives the full variable domain: DAGVTQSPTHLIKTRGQQVTLRCSPISGHKSVSWYQQVLGQGPQFIFQYYEKEERGRGNFPDRFSARQFPNYSSELNVNALLLGDSALYLCASSLSRLGWSSGANVLTFGAGSRLTVL.

The chain has TRBV7-8 and TRBJ1-1; D is unclear. Trimming took 1 base from V and 3 from J, leaving 24 bases between them. This CDR3 is built from 19 residues. Germline V lookup: CDR1 SGHVS, CDR2 FQNEAQ. The chain's CDR3 is CASSLVGRALGGWDTEAFF. In DNA, the CDR3 is TGTGCCAGCAGCTTAGTGGGTAGGGCGCTCGGTGGGTGGGACACTGAAGCTTTCTTT.

The rearrangement links TRBV15 to TRBJ1-4; D gene unclear. CDR1 and CDR2 from the germline V gene are LNHNV and YYDKDF (reference sequence). This CDR3 has 15 amino acids. V was trimmed by 5 bases and J by 7 bases, leaving 17 bases between them. The CDR3 region is CATSGFSQYGEKLFF. The CDR3 nucleotides are TGTGCCACCAGCGGTTTCAGTCAATACGGTGAAAAACTGTTTTTT.

The chain couples TRBV6-5 to TRBJ1-3; TRBD1 is a possible D gene (6 bases). Germline V lookup: CDR1 MNHEY, CDR2 SVGAGI. The V gene lost 4 bases and the J gene lost 4 bases, with 11 bases spanning the gap. The CDR3 totals 14 residues. CDR3 protein: CASSSRGQGNTIYF. CDR3 DNA sequence: TGTGCCAGCAGTTCCCGGGGGCAAGGAAACACCATATATTTT.

The V call is TRBV14, the J call TRBJ1-1; maybe TRBD1 (5 bases). This CDR3 region has 15 residues. V dropped 4 bases and J dropped 0 bases, with 12 bases sitting between them. CDR1 and CDR2 from the germline V gene are SGHDN and FVKESK. The CDR3 spells CASSRGGGLNTEAFF. CDR3 in DNA: TGTGCCAGCAGCCGGGGGGGAGGATTGAACACTGAAGCTTTCTTT.

The V and J genes are TRBV2 and TRBJ1-1, with 7 bases matching TRBD1. CDR3 length: 13 residues. Germline V gene sequence: CDR1 SNHLY, CDR2 FYNNEI. V shed 4 bases, J shed 8 bases, and the junction held 7 bases outside the gene matches. The CDR3 sequence: CASSVRQGREAFF. DNA for the CDR3: TGTGCCAGCAGTGTCCGACAGGGTAGGGAAGCTTTCTTT.

The rearrangement links TRBV18 to TRBJ2-7; 9 bases line up with TRBD1. Losses at the gene ends were 3 bases for V and 5 bases for J; bases not matched to a gene: 2. The CDR3 loop spans 13 amino acids. The germline V gene has CDR1 KGHSH and CDR2 LQKENI. The CDR3 sequence is CASSPGQGNEQYF. CDR3 DNA sequence: TGTGCCAGCTCACCGGGACAGGGCAACGAGCAGTACTTC.

The chain links TRBV7-2 to TRBJ1-2, with a weak D call TRBD1 (5 bases). The CDR3 is made up of 14 amino acids. The germline V gene encodes CDR1 SGHTA and CDR2 FQGNSA. V gave up 5 bases and J gave up 8 bases, with 18 bases separating them. CDR3 loop: CASSPGQGFGGYTF. The CDR3 nucleotides read TGTGCCAGCAGCCCGGGCCAGGGTTTTGGGGGCTACACCTTC.

The J gene is TRBJ1-3, the V gene TRBV10-3; D is possibly TRBD1 (5 bases). The CDR3 loop spans 14 amino acids. CDR1 is ENHRY and CDR2 is SYGVKD in the germline V gene. The V and J ends lost 4 bases and 8 bases respectively, with 15 bases between them. This CDR3 reads CAISVIGAGDTIYF. The CDR3 region has the DNA TGTGCCATCAGTGTCATAGGGGCCGGGGACACCATATATTTT.

The chain couples TRBV5-1 to TRBJ1-3, with D tentatively TRBD1 (6 bases). The CDR3 loop spans 18 amino acids. Germline CDR1 reads SGHRS; CDR2 reads YFSETQ. V was shortened by 0 bases and J by 0 bases, with 16 bases between the two germline ends. In DNA, the CDR3 is TGCGCCAGCAGCTTGGGCATGGGGGGCCCTAACTCTGGAAACACCATATATTTT. It codes for CASSLGMGGPNSGNTIYF.

This clone was seen only once. This rearrangement joins TRBV20-1 to TRBJ2-7; D gene unclear. Between the trimmed V and J ends, which lost 3 bases and 11 bases, there was a span of 14 bases. Looked up from germline, CDR1 is DFQATT and CDR2 is SNEGSKA (reference sequence). CDR3 length: 11 amino acids. The DNA for the CDR3 is TGCAGTGCTAGTCGGACCACTGAGGAGTACTTC. It specifies CSASRTTEEYF.

This rearrangement joins TRBV4-3 to TRBJ1-4; the D is unclear. Germline CDR1 LGHNA, CDR2 YSLEER. Trimming stripped 4 bases from V and 5 bases from J, with 11 bases between. The length of the CDR3 is 14 residues. CDR3 protein: CASSRRLENEKLFF. CDR3 in DNA: TGCGCCAGCAGCCGGCGGCTGGAAAATGAAAAACTGTTTTTT.

By share, this clone ranks as medium-sized. Relative to the germline gene, one junction end is altered; a read error may explain this. CDR3 sequence: CASSYYPDRGPHF. In DNA, the CDR3 is TGTGCCAGCAGTTACTACCCGGACAGGGGGCCGCACTTC. The chain joins TRBV12-3 or TRBV12-4 to TRBJ2-7, with 11 bases aligning to TRBD1. There are 13 residues in the CDR3.

The genes are TRBV7-2 and TRBJ1-1; D not resolved. CDR3 length equals 13 residues. CDR1 and CDR2 (germline): SGHTA, FQGNSA. V shed 3 bases and J shed 5 bases, with 10 bases lying between them. CDR3 sequence: CASSFIKVTEAFF. The CDR3 nucleotides are TGTGCCAGCAGCTTCATTAAGGTAACTGAAGCTTTCTTT.